Sequencing of this T cell receptor beta chain was carried out in a study of T-cell memory formation after mild COVID-19. Broader study findings: Contracting clones, day 15 to 85, had balanced CD4/CD8, and later expanders favored CD4+. Memory sampled before infection contained some responding clones, suggesting cross-reactive memory joined.

Regarding this clonotype: The antigen remains unidentified.

TCRdb reanalysed the 5' RACE reads using MiXCR and keeps one entry per CDR3 protein. The sample holds hundreds of thousands of distinct CDR3 sequences, roughly an eighth seen once. V gave up 5 bases and J gave up 1 base, with 15 bases separating them. From germline, CDR1 is SEHNR and CDR2 FQNEAQ (reference sequence). The CDR3 length is 16 residues. The sample taken for sequencing was PBMCs or a T cell subset sorted from them (not recorded which). V usage is TRBV7-9 and J usage is TRBJ2-1; D may be TRBD1 (5 bases). The sequence came from a man between 18 and 35 years old who had mild COVID-19 (a few samples of this study predate the infection). Cell type and time point are not known. CDR3 sequence reads: CASSGGQGPSYNEQFF. The CDR3 DNA reads TGTGCCAGCAGCGGTGGTCAGGGCCCGTCCTACAATGAGCAGTTCTTC.